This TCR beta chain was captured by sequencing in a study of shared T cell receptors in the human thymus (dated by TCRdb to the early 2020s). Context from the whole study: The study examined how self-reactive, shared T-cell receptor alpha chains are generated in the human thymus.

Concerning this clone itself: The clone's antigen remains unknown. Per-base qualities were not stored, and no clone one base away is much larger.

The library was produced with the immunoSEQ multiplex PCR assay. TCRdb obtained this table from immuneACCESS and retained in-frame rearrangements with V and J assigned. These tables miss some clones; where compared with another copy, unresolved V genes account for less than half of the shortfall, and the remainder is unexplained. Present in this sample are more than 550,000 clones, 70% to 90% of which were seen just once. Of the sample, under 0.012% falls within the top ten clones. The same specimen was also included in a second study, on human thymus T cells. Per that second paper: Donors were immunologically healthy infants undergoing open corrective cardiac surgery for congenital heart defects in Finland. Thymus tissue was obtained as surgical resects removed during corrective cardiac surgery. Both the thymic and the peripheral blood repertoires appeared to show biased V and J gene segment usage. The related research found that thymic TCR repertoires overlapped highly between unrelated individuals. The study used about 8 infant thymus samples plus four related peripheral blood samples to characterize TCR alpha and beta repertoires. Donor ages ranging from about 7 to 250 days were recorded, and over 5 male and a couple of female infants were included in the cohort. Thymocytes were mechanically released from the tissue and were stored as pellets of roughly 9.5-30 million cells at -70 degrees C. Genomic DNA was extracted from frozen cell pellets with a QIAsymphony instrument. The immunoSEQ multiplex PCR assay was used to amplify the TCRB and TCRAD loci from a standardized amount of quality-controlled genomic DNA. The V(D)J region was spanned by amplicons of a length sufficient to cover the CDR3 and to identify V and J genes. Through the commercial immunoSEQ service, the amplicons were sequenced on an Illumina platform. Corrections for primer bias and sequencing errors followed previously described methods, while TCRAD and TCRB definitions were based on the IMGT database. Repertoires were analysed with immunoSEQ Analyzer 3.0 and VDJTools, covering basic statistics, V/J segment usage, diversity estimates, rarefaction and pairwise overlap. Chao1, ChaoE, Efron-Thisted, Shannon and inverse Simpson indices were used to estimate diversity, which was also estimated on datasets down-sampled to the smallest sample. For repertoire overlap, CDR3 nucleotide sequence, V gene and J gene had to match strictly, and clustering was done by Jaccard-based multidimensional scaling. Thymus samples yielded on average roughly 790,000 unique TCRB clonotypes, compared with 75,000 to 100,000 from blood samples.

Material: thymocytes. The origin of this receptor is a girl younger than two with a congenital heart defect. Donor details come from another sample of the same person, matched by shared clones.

The CDR3 in this case is CASIPGQGNTEAFF. In nucleotides, the sequence is TGTGCCAGCATACCGGGACAGGGAAACACTGAAGCTTTCTTT. Recombination connected TRBV28 to TRBJ1-1; TRBD1 fits 9 bases in the junction. Including the terminal cysteine and phenylalanine, the CDR3 comprises 14 residues. Here the CDR3 DNA is all that survives: 42 bases in frame from base 1. In the germline V gene, CDR1 corresponds to MDHEN and CDR2 to SYDVKM. Ends trimmed: V by 7 bases, J by 2 bases; bases unmatched to a gene: 5.